Below are 16 T cell receptor beta chains sequenced from a single sample in a study of T cells in Graves' hyperthyroidism and ophthalmopathy. RNA transcripts yielded amplified TCR beta CDR3 regions. During a first-round RT-PCR of the TCR CDR3, the HTBI primer set was used. TCRdb redid the calling of the multiplex PCR reads with MiXCR, one entry per CDR3 protein. The sample consists of 700,000 to 850,000 distinct CDR3 sequences, just over 35% of them appearing once. Sequenced material: blood. These receptors came from a woman in her thirties or forties with Graves' hyperthyroidism.

In regard to this clonotype: A much larger clone lies one base from this, so it may be a read error. J is TRBJ1-1 and V is TRBV7-2, with TRBD1 matching 7 bases. Germline values: CDR1 SGHTA, CDR2 FQGNSA. The CDR3 length is 15 residues. CDR3 in amino acids: CASSLPGGMNTEASF. In DNA, the CDR3 is TGTGCCAGCAGCTTACCAGGGGGAATGAACACTGAAGCTTCCTTT.

V gene TRBV4-1 combines with J gene TRBJ1-1, with D possibly being TRBD1 (5 bases). CDR1 and CDR2 from the germline V gene are MGHRA and YSYEKL. The CDR3 spans 15 residues. V was trimmed by 0 bases and J by 3 bases, leaving 11 bases between them. CDR3 loop: CASSQDGQGYTEAFF. The CDR3 bases are TGCGCCAGCAGCCAAGATGGGCAGGGCTACACTGAAGCTTTCTTT.

The chain couples TRBV6-5 to TRBJ1-6; a weak D match, TRBD1 (5 bases). CDR1 is MNHEY, CDR2 SVGAGI, per germline. The length of the CDR3 is 16 residues. Deletions cut 4 bases from V and 5 bases from J, with 15 bases between. For the CDR3, the DNA is TGTGCCAGCAGTTTCTCGGACACCCCGAATAATTCACCCCTCCACTTT. The encoded protein is CASSFSDTPNNSPLHF.

This chain links TRBV24-1 with TRBJ2-7; 7 positions agree with TRBD1. The germline V gene encodes CDR1 KGHDR and CDR2 SFDVKD. J gave up 2 bases and V 3 bases, and 3 bases lay outside the gene matches. This CDR3 comprises 14 residues. The CDR3 DNA is TGTGCCACCAGTGATGGGGACAGTGCCTACGAGCAGTACTTC. It specifies CATSDGDSAYEQYF.

The V and J genes are TRBV5-1 and TRBJ1-2, with 9 nucleotides matching TRBD1. This CDR3 comprises 15 residues. V trimming: 6 bases; J trimming: 2 bases; junction bases outside the gene matches: 8. Germline CDR1 is SGHRS and CDR2 is YFSETQ. The CDR3 here is CASNLGQGGNYGYTF. The CDR3 DNA reads TGCGCCAGCAACCTGGGACAGGGAGGAAACTATGGCTACACCTTC.

This clonotype turned up a few times. This chain connects TRBV12-3 or TRBV12-4 to TRBJ2-7, with 11 bases fitting TRBD2. V lost 7 bases to trimming and J lost 5 bases; unmatched junction nucleotides: 10. CDR3 length: 15 residues. This chain's CDR3 is CASKIAGGGRNEQYF. The CDR3 DNA is TGTGCCAGCAAAATAGCGGGAGGGGGAAGAAACGAGCAGTACTTC.

This clonotype has ten or more counts. CDR3 in amino acids: CASKTSANTGELFF. The CDR3 region has the DNA TGTGCCAGCAAGACTAGCGCGAACACCGGGGAGCTGTTTTTT. The chain couples TRBV2 to TRBJ2-2; TRBD2 aligns across 8 bases. The V and J ends lost 7 bases and 0 bases, in that order; junction bases with no gene match: 1. Germline V gene data show CDR1 as SNHLY and CDR2 as FYNNEI. The CDR3 totals 14 residues.

The V and J genes are TRBV25-1 and TRBJ2-7; D gene unclear. The germline gives CDR1 MGHDK, CDR2 SYGVNS. The CDR3 length is 13 residues. Trimming removed 1 base from V and 2 bases from J, with 6 bases in between. CDR3 protein: CASSELGTYEQYF. In DNA, the CDR3 is TGTGCCAGCAGTGAATTGGGAACCTACGAGCAGTACTTC.

CDR3 sequence: CAWSVQPGNTIYF. The CDR3 DNA follows: TGTGCCTGGAGTGTACAGCCAGGAAACACCATATATTTT. The genes are TRBV30 and TRBJ1-3, with D hard to call. This CDR3 region has 13 residues. V dropped 0 bases and J dropped 4 bases, with 7 bases sitting between them. CDR1 and CDR2 from the germline V gene are GTSNPN and SVGIG (reference sequence).

This clonotype was recorded a few times. V is TRBV5-1 and J is TRBJ2-2; tentatively, D is TRBD1 (6 bases). Trimming stripped 5 bases from V and 2 bases from J, with 10 bases between. The length of the CDR3 is 14 residues. Germline assignment: CDR1 SGHRS and CDR2 YFSETQ. The CDR3, as DNA: TGCGCCAGCAGGGTGGGGACAAACACCGGGGAGCTGTTTTTT. This translates into CASRVGTNTGELFF.

This clonotype was detected many times. The genes are TRBV6-6 and TRBJ2-7, with 8 nucleotides matching TRBD1. V shed 7 bases, J shed 2 bases, and the junction held 4 bases outside the gene matches. The CDR3 length is 13 residues. Germline V gene lookup returns CDR1 MNHNY and CDR2 SVGAGI (reference sequence). The CDR3 region is CASKWTGTYEQYF. CDR3 bases: TGTGCCAGCAAGTGGACAGGGACCTACGAGCAGTACTTC.

The V gene is TRBV6-1, the J gene TRBJ2-7, with 8 bases fitting TRBD1. The CDR3 is 20 amino acids. CDR1 is MNHNS, CDR2 SASEGT, per germline. V dropped 6 bases and J dropped 3; count of bases not matched to a gene: 25. CDR3 residues: CASSQDHLGQGRGYGYEQYF. The CDR3 nucleotides read TGTGCCAGCAGCCAAGATCACCTCGGACAGGGCCGAGGGTACGGCTACGAGCAGTACTTC.

A remark on this clonotype: One end of the junction fails to match germline, which may point to a read error. V usage is TRBV7-4 and J usage is TRBJ1-1; no definite D call. The CDR3 has 16 amino acids. In germline, CDR1 is SGHVT, CDR2 SQSDAQ. This CDR3 is CASSQEYTPLGTEAFF. DNA of the CDR3: TGCGCCAGCAGCCAAGAATACACCCCGTTGGGCACTGAAGCTTTCTTT.

This clonotype has ten or more counts. The chain combines TRBV29-1 with TRBJ2-7; 11 nucleotides agree with TRBD1. CDR1 is SQVTM, CDR2 ANQGSEA, per germline. V lost 7 bases and J lost 2; bases outside the gene matches: 4. The CDR3 contains 13 residues. The CDR3 sequence is CSAGTGGAYEQYF. In nucleotides, the CDR3 is TGCAGCGCTGGGACAGGGGGGGCCTACGAGCAGTACTTC.

This clonotype showed up many times. The rearrangement joins TRBV11-3 to TRBJ1-3; D unresolved. The CDR3 sequence is 14 residues long. Per the germline V gene, CDR1 is SGHNT and CDR2 is YENEEA. Trimming left V 5 bases short and J 1 base short, with 9 bases between. CDR3 loop: CASSVPGSGNTIYF. The CDR3 DNA sequence: TGTGCCAGCAGCGTCCCGGGGTCTGGAAACACCATATATTTT.

This clonotype was recorded a few times. The V and J genes are TRBV6-6 and TRBJ1-3; D may be TRBD1 (5 bases). V shed 2 bases and J shed 0 bases, with 20 bases lying between them. Germline V CDR1 and CDR2: MNHNY, SVGAGI (reference sequence). The CDR3 extends over 19 amino acids. The CDR3 region is CASSYNPHVDSVSGNTIYF. CDR3 sequence (DNA): TGTGCCAGCAGTTACAATCCCCATGTCGACAGCGTCTCTGGAAACACCATATATTTT.